These 9 T cell receptor beta chains came from one sample sequenced in a study of blood T cell repertoires in COVID-19. Clones were read by immunoSEQ multiplex PCR, and TCRdb kept only the in-frame ones, dropping some. Of some 250,000 clones listed, 84% are singletons. Sequences were obtained from peripheral blood. The receptors stem from a man over 45 with active or convalescent COVID-19.

About this clone: Other DNA sequences from this sample encode an identical CDR3 as well. This chain uses TRBV4-1 with TRBJ1-5; D may be TRBD1 (5 bases). CDR3 length equals 14 residues. The germline CDR1 and CDR2 sequences are MGHRA and YSYEKL. Trimming pared 0 bases from V and 4 bases from J, leaving 7 bases between. As DNA, the CDR3 is TGCGCCAGCAGCCAAGATTCAGGGAATCAGCCCCAGCATTTT. Its translation is CASSQDSGNQPQHF.

In this sample, this clone turned up once. V usage is TRBV27 and J usage is TRBJ2-7, with 7 nucleotides matching TRBD2. With V trimmed by 2 bases and J by 3 bases, 10 bases remained unmatched. CDR1 and CDR2 from the germline V gene are MNHEY and SMNVEV (reference sequence). CDR3 length: 16 amino acids. CDR3: CASSLTVGEGYYEQYF. CDR3 coding DNA: TGTGCCAGCAGTTTAACCGTCGGGGAGGGCTACTACGAGCAGTACTTC.

The gene calls are TRBV15 and TRBJ2-1; 9 bases are shared with TRBD1. The V gene's germline CDR1 is LNHNV and CDR2 YYDKDF (reference sequence). The CDR3 covers 17 residues. V shed 0 bases and J 2 bases; nucleotides not matched to a gene: 5. Written as DNA, the CDR3 is TGTGCCACCAGCAGAGATCACGGGACAGGGACCTACAATGAGCAGTTCTTC. Protein product: CATSRDHGTGTYNEQFF.

The chain links TRBV6-5 to TRBJ2-7; 7 positions agree with TRBD2. Germline assignment: CDR1 MNHEY and CDR2 SVGAGI. Germline trimming cut 11 bases from V and 7 bases from J; bases unmatched to any gene: 11. The CDR3 is 12 residues long. The CDR3, as DNA: TGTGCCGGCAACCGTCCTAGCGGAGAGCAGTACTTC. Translating gives CAGNRPSGEQYF.

The CDR3 nucleotides read TGTGCCAGTAGTAACGGGGCTGGGGCCAACGTCCTGACTTTC. Translated: CASSNGAGANVLTF. This chain links TRBV19 with TRBJ2-6; D might be TRBD2 (5 bases). CDR3 length: 14 amino acids. Germline CDR1 LNHDA, CDR2 SQIVND (reference sequence). V was shortened by 4 bases and J by 2 bases, with 6 bases between the two germline ends.

In DNA form, the CDR3 reads TGTGCCAGCAGCCAGGCGGACCAAGAGACCCAGTACTTC. Its protein is CASSQADQETQYF. The V gene is TRBV3-1 (or the pseudogene TRBV3-2), the J gene TRBJ2-5; unclear D gene. Trimming stripped 3 bases from V and 0 bases from J, with 5 bases between. This CDR3 contains 13 residues. Germline loops: CDR1 LGHDT, CDR2 YNNKEL (reference sequence).

This clone was detected once. The V call is TRBV3-1 (or the pseudogene TRBV3-2), the J call TRBJ1-4; D uncertain. This CDR3 comprises 12 residues. The germline gives CDR1 LGHDT, CDR2 YNNKEL (reference sequence). Trimming shortened V by 0 bases and J by 13 bases, and 9 bases separated the two germline ends. The CDR3 spells CASSQDLSGLFF. The CDR3, as DNA: TGTGCCAGCAGCCAAGATTTATCGGGACTGTTTTTT.

Here the CDR3 DNA reads TGTGCCAGTAGTAGGGGACAGGTTAATATGAACACTGAAGCTTTCTTT. Translating gives CASSRGQVNMNTEAFF. The chain is built from TRBV19 and TRBJ1-1, with 8 nucleotides matching TRBD1. V shed 4 bases, J shed 0 bases, and the junction held 7 bases outside the gene matches. This CDR3 has 16 amino acids. The V gene's germline CDR1 is LNHDA and CDR2 SQIVND (reference sequence).

The V gene is TRBV27, the J gene TRBJ2-3; D call uncertain. V shed 2 bases and J shed 3 bases, with 12 bases lying between them. The CDR3 totals 15 residues. CDR1 is MNHEY, CDR2 SMNVEV, per germline (reference sequence). The CDR3 bases are TGTGCCAGCAGTTTAGCGACACTCGAGACAGATACGCAGTATTTT. It is translated as CASSLATLETDTQYF.